The rows below give T cell receptor beta chains drawn from one sample of a study of blood T cell repertoires in COVID-19. The method was immunoSEQ multiplex PCR; TCRdb's version includes in-frame clones alone and lacks a portion of them. Of about 77,000 clones in the sample, over 70% are singletons; the top ten hold roughly a fifth. Sequencing used peripheral blood. The receptor source for this set is a man aged 55 to 70 with acute or convalescent COVID-19. Each CDR3 is given with its conserved first and last residue. The order of the fields is D gene, J gene, V gene, clone size, CDR3 protein, CDR3 DNA. D genes are given only for firm matches. Where a row states a size, it is once, few, many or the class of an expanded clone; other rows omit it.

D gene: NA; J gene: TRBJ1-6; V gene: TRBV3-1/TRBV3-2; clone size: NA; CDR3 protein: CASSQDWANSPLHF; CDR3 DNA: TGTGCCAGCAGCCAAGATTGGGCGAATTCACCCCTCCACTTT
D gene: NA; J gene: TRBJ2-1; V gene: TRBV7-3; clone size: NA; CDR3 protein: CASSSSHNEQFF; CDR3 DNA: TGTGCCAGCAGCTCTAGCCATAATGAGCAGTTCTTC
D gene: TRBD2; J gene: TRBJ2-1; V gene: TRBV7-9; clone size: NA; CDR3 protein: CASSFRSGGASEQFF; CDR3 DNA: TGTGCCAGCAGCTTCCGAAGCGGGGGGGCAAGTGAGCAGTTCTTC
D gene: NA; J gene: TRBJ2-3; V gene: TRBV7-7; clone size: NA; CDR3 protein: CASSGVGADTQYF; CDR3 DNA: TGTGCCAGCAGCGGGGTGGGAGCAGATACGCAGTATTTT
D gene: NA; J gene: TRBJ2-7; V gene: TRBV28; clone size: NA; CDR3 protein: CASSFGEDYEQYF; CDR3 DNA: TGTGCCAGCAGTTTTGGGGAGGACTACGAGCAGTACTTC
D gene: TRBD1; J gene: TRBJ2-5; V gene: TRBV5-1; clone size: NA; CDR3 protein: CASSGTGGIETQYF; CDR3 DNA: TGCGCCAGCAGCGGAACAGGGGGGATAGAGACCCAGTACTTC
D gene: NA; J gene: TRBJ1-6; V gene: TRBV5-1; clone size: NA; CDR3 protein: CASSFTGPYNSPLHF; CDR3 DNA: TGCGCCAGCAGCTTTACAGGGCCGTATAATTCACCCCTCCACTTT
D gene: TRBD1; J gene: TRBJ2-3; V gene: TRBV4-1; clone size: NA; CDR3 protein: CASSGGQREDTQYF; CDR3 DNA: TGCGCCAGCAGCGGGGGACAGAGGGAAGATACGCAGTATTTT
D gene: NA; J gene: TRBJ2-1; V gene: TRBV7-2; clone size: NA; CDR3 protein: CASSQTPLGGGLNNEQFF; CDR3 DNA: TGTGCCAGCAGCCAGACCCCCCTGGGGGGGGGCCTTAACAATGAGCAGTTCTTC
D gene: TRBD2; J gene: TRBJ2-3; V gene: TRBV4-2; clone size: NA; CDR3 protein: CASSPITSGGADTQYF; CDR3 DNA: TGTGCCAGCAGCCCCATAACTAGCGGGGGGGCAGATACGCAGTATTTT
D gene: NA; J gene: TRBJ1-2; V gene: TRBV13; clone size: NA; CDR3 protein: CASSLRTDFNYGYTF; CDR3 DNA: TGTGCCAGCAGTTTAAGGACTGACTTTAACTATGGCTACACCTTC
D gene: NA; J gene: TRBJ1-5; V gene: TRBV19; clone size: NA; CDR3 protein: CASSRTFSGDQPQHF; CDR3 DNA: TGTGCCAGTAGCCGGACTTTCTCTGGGGATCAGCCCCAGCATTTT
D gene: NA; J gene: TRBJ2-3; V gene: TRBV5-1; clone size: once; CDR3 protein: CASSLEFGDTQYF; CDR3 DNA: TGCGCCAGCAGCTTGGAATTCGGAGATACGCAGTATTTT
D gene: NA; J gene: TRBJ1-1; V gene: TRBV29-1; clone size: NA; CDR3 protein: CSYSEVTNTEAFF; CDR3 DNA: TGCAGCTATAGTGAGGTTACTAACACTGAAGCTTTCTTT
D gene: NA; J gene: TRBJ1-3; V gene: TRBV3-1/TRBV3-2; clone size: NA; CDR3 protein: CASSPQTGYSGNTIYF; CDR3 DNA: TGTGCCAGCAGCCCCCAGACAGGCTACTCTGGAAACACCATATATTTT
D gene: NA; J gene: TRBJ1-6; V gene: TRBV14; clone size: NA; CDR3 protein: CASRANNSPLHF; CDR3 DNA: TGTGCCAGCAGGGCAAATAATTCACCCCTCCACTTT
D gene: NA; J gene: TRBJ2-5; V gene: TRBV6-5; clone size: NA; CDR3 protein: CASSYSSRAQETQYF; CDR3 DNA: TGTGCCAGCAGTTACTCGAGCAGGGCCCAAGAGACCCAGTACTTC
D gene: NA; J gene: TRBJ1-1; V gene: TRBV27; clone size: once; CDR3 protein: CASSLYRVNTEAFF; CDR3 DNA: TGTGCCAGCAGTTTATACAGGGTGAACACTGAAGCTTTCTTT
D gene: TRBD2; J gene: TRBJ2-7; V gene: TRBV6-6; clone size: few; CDR3 protein: CASSSAGARGYEQYF; CDR3 DNA: TGTGCCAGCAGTTCAGCGGGAGCGAGGGGCTACGAGCAGTACTTC
D gene: TRBD2; J gene: TRBJ2-7; V gene: TRBV6-4; clone size: NA; CDR3 protein: CASISAGGPHEQYF; CDR3 DNA: TGTGCCAGTATTTCCGCGGGAGGGCCCCACGAGCAGTACTTC
D gene: NA; J gene: TRBJ2-3; V gene: TRBV7-9; clone size: NA; CDR3 protein: CASSPPGADTDTQYF; CDR3 DNA: TGTGCCAGCAGCCCCCCAGGGGCGGACACAGATACGCAGTATTTT
D gene: NA; J gene: TRBJ1-2; V gene: TRBV5-8; clone size: NA; CDR3 protein: CASSSKWGFRRGYTF; CDR3 DNA: TGTGCCAGCAGCTCTAAGTGGGGCTTCCGACGGGGCTACACCTTC
D gene: NA; J gene: TRBJ1-4; V gene: TRBV27; clone size: few; CDR3 protein: CASSPSNAGASKKLFF; CDR3 DNA: TGTGCCAGCAGTCCTTCGAACGCTGGGGCATCGAAAAAACTGTTTTTT
D gene: TRBD2; J gene: TRBJ2-3; V gene: TRBV7-2; clone size: NA; CDR3 protein: CASSSPRWGSGGLDTQYF; CDR3 DNA: TGTGCCAGCAGCTCCCCTCGTTGGGGTAGCGGGGGGTTAGATACGCAGTATTTT
D gene: TRBD2; J gene: TRBJ2-3; V gene: TRBV4-1; clone size: NA; CDR3 protein: CASSQTGTSGTSTDTQYF; CDR3 DNA: TGCGCCAGCAGCCAAACCGGGACTAGCGGCACTAGCACAGATACGCAGTATTTT
D gene: TRBD2; J gene: TRBJ2-1; V gene: TRBV9; clone size: NA; CDR3 protein: CASSHEGLSYNEQFF; CDR3 DNA: TGTGCCAGCAGCCACGAGGGACTATCCTACAATGAGCAGTTCTTC
D gene: TRBD2; J gene: TRBJ2-1; V gene: TRBV5-1; clone size: few; CDR3 protein: CASSLLAGGQGEQFF; CDR3 DNA: TGCGCCAGCAGCCTGTTAGCGGGGGGGCAGGGTGAGCAGTTCTTC
D gene: NA; J gene: TRBJ2-2; V gene: TRBV10-3; clone size: NA; CDR3 protein: CAISRTPVKEGGELFF; CDR3 DNA: TGTGCCATCAGCCGGACCCCCGTCAAAGAGGGCGGGGAGCTGTTTTTT
D gene: TRBD1; J gene: TRBJ2-5; V gene: TRBV5-4; clone size: NA; CDR3 protein: CASSSTGTGGQETQYF; CDR3 DNA: TGTGCCAGCAGCTCCACCGGGACAGGGGGCCAAGAGACCCAGTACTTC
D gene: TRBD1; J gene: TRBJ2-5; V gene: TRBV12-3/TRBV12-4; clone size: NA; CDR3 protein: CATRDRDPETQYF; CDR3 DNA: TGTGCCACAAGGGACAGGGATCCAGAGACCCAGTACTTC
D gene: TRBD1; J gene: TRBJ2-7; V gene: TRBV6-5; clone size: NA; CDR3 protein: CASRTGVYEQYF; CDR3 DNA: TGTGCCAGCAGGACAGGGGTTTACGAGCAGTACTTC
D gene: NA; J gene: TRBJ1-2; V gene: TRBV6-5; clone size: NA; CDR3 protein: CASSTRTGTNYGYTF; CDR3 DNA: TGTGCCAGCAGTACCCGGACGGGAACTAACTATGGCTACACCTTC
D gene: TRBD1; J gene: TRBJ2-2; V gene: TRBV7-3; clone size: few; CDR3 protein: CASSSLATGGAGELFF; CDR3 DNA: TGTGCCAGCAGCTCCTTGGCGACAGGGGGAGCCGGGGAGCTGTTTTTT
D gene: NA; J gene: TRBJ2-3; V gene: TRBV6-4; clone size: NA; CDR3 protein: CASREGAGTDTQYF; CDR3 DNA: TGTGCCAGCCGCGAGGGAGCCGGCACAGATACGCAGTATTTT
D gene: NA; J gene: TRBJ2-1; V gene: TRBV28; clone size: once; CDR3 protein: CASRGAGGRNEQFF; CDR3 DNA: TGTGCCAGTCGCGGCGCAGGGGGGCGGAATGAGCAGTTCTTC
D gene: NA; J gene: TRBJ1-1; V gene: TRBV21-1; clone size: NA; CDR3 protein: CASLLKNPRQGEAFF; CDR3 DNA: TGTGCCAGCTTGCTAAAAAACCCCCGACAGGGTGAAGCTTTCTTT
D gene: TRBD2; J gene: TRBJ2-7; V gene: TRBV5-1; clone size: NA; CDR3 protein: CASSFNLAGFDEQYF; CDR3 DNA: TGCGCCAGCAGCTTTAACCTAGCGGGATTCGACGAGCAGTACTTC
D gene: NA; J gene: TRBJ2-2; V gene: TRBV3-1/TRBV3-2; clone size: NA; CDR3 protein: CASSQESTGNTGELFF; CDR3 DNA: TGTGCCAGCAGCCAAGAATCCACAGGGAACACCGGGGAGCTGTTTTTT
D gene: NA; J gene: TRBJ2-3; V gene: TRBV10-3; clone size: NA; CDR3 protein: CAISEFARGPEPYTTDTQYF; CDR3 DNA: TGTGCCATCAGTGAGTTTGCGCGGGGACCGGAGCCCTACACCACAGATACGCAGTATTTT
D gene: TRBD1; J gene: TRBJ1-1; V gene: TRBV18; clone size: NA; CDR3 protein: CASSPSGTGGWTEAFF; CDR3 DNA: TGTGCCAGCTCACCATCGGGGACAGGGGGCTGGACTGAAGCTTTCTTT
D gene: NA; J gene: TRBJ2-2; V gene: TRBV5-1; clone size: NA; CDR3 protein: CASYKDSPDTGELFF; CDR3 DNA: TGCGCCAGCTACAAGGACAGTCCCGACACCGGGGAGCTGTTTTTT